This T cell receptor beta chain was documented in a study of Ad26.COV2.S vaccination and SARS-CoV-2 variants. Using immunoSEQ multiplex PCR, the repertoire was profiled, and TCRdb retains in-frame clones only, with some absent. Found here are 180,000 or so clones, roughly 89% of them singletons; the top ten hold about 5.9%. The J segment lost 4 bases and the V segment lost 1 base, leaving 7 bases of the junction unmatched. Germline CDR1 and CDR2: SGHAT and FQNNGV. This CDR3 is 18 amino acids long. Study-level points and caveats: TCR breadth and depth analyses may have underestimated total T cell responses. Similar non-spike TCR breadth was seen in vaccine and placebo recipients. Reported post-vaccination CD8+ and CD4+ T cell responses to spike showed substantial breadth.

Details on this clone: Its antigen remains unidentified.

The V gene is TRBV11-2, the J gene TRBJ2-2; 12 bases agree with TRBD1. The sample was peripheral blood, taken after recovery from COVID-19. The TCR originated in a human donor who had recovered from COVID-19. CDR3 coding DNA: TGTGCCAGCAGCTTAGGTTTGGGACAGGGGGCGAGCACCGGGGAGCTGTTTTTT. This codes for CASSLGLGQGASTGELFF. The complete variable domain, with remaining parts taken from reference TRBV11-2 and TRBJ2-2, reads EAGVAQSPRYKIIEKRQSVAFWCNPISGHATLYWYQQILGQGPKLLIQFQNNGVVDDSQLPKDRFSAERLKGVDSTLKIQPAKLEDSAVYLCASSLGLGQGASTGELFFGEGSRLTVL.